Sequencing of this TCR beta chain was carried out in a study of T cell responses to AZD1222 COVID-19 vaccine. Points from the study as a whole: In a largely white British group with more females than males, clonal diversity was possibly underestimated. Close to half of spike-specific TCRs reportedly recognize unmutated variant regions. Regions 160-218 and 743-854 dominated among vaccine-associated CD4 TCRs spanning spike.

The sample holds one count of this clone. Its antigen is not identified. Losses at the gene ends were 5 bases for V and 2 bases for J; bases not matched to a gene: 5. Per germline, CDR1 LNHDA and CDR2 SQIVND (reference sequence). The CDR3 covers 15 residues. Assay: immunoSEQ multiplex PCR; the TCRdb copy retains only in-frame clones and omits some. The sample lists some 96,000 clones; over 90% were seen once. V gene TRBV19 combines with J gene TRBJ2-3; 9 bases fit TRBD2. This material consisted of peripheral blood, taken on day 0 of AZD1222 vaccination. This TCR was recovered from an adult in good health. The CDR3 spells CASSALAGTTDTQYF. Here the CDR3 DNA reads TGTGCCAGTAGTGCCCTAGCGGGGACCACAGATACGCAGTATTTT.